This T cell receptor (beta chain) was recovered during a study of breast tumors, draining lymph nodes, adjacent tissues. General study points: Luminal-like breast cancer showed significantly greater tumor-nontumor repertoire similarity than basal-like breast cancer did. Findings are consistent with lymph node origin and intratumoral expansion of most tumor T cells.

A note on this clonotype: Its target is unknown.

This CDR3 contains 16 residues. From germline, CDR1 is KGHDR and CDR2 SFDVKD. J gave up 0 bases and V 2 bases, and 4 bases lay outside the gene matches. Breast cancer patients provided tissue from their axillary draining lymph nodes. Each CDR3 protein gets one entry after TCRdb re-called the multiplex PCR reads with MiXCR. The sample yields 140,000 or so distinct CDR3 sequences, around a third seen once. The sample consisted of axillary lymph node tissue. J is TRBJ2-3 and V is TRBV24-1; 7 nucleotides agree with TRBD2. The receptor comes from a female donor with breast cancer. Some clones in this sample may be carry-over from other donors' samples. The CDR3 DNA sequence: TGTGCCACCAGTGATTCGCGGGGGACTAGCACAGATACGCAGTATTTT. Amino acids: CATSDSRGTSTDTQYF.